The 26 T cell receptor beta chains below come from one sample, sequenced in a study of cytomegalovirus exposure and HLA in healthy donors. The PCR contained 60 Vbeta and 13 Jbeta primers. The table came from immunoSEQ multiplex PCR; TCRdb's copy has only in-frame clones and leaves some out. The sample consists of about 190,000 clones, 65% to 85% of them appearing once. Sequenced: PBMCs. These receptor sequences come from a middle-aged man in good health and CMV-seronegative.

The rearrangement links TRBV7-9 to TRBJ2-1, with a possible D match to TRBD2 (7 bases). This CDR3 contains 17 residues. V lost 1 base, J lost 3 bases, and 16 bases lay in between. The germline V gene encodes CDR1 SEHNR and CDR2 FQNEAQ (reference sequence). Here the CDR3 reads CASSLGRGGKDYNEQFF. CDR3 DNA: TGTGCCAGCAGCTTAGGTAGGGGGGGGAAAGACTACAATGAGCAGTTCTTC. Combining the CDR3 with reference TRBV7-9 and TRBJ2-1 gives the whole variable domain DTGVSQNPRHKITKRGQNVTFRCDPISEHNRLYWYRQTLGQGPEFLTYFQNEAQLEKSRLLSDRFSAERPKGSFSTLEIQRTEQGDSAMYLCASSLGRGGKDYNEQFFGPGTRLTVL.

A word on this clone: One end of the junction is discordant with germline, which a read error may explain. The rearrangement uses TRBV7-9 and TRBJ1-2, with a weak D call TRBD1 (5 bases). The length of the CDR3 is 16 residues. Germline-derived CDR1 and CDR2 are SEHNR and FQNEAQ (reference sequence). Here the CDR3 reads CSSSSLISGGIFGYTF. In DNA form, the CDR3 reads TGTTCCAGCAGCTCGTTGATATCGGGGGGGATATTTGGCTACACCTTC.

The chain employs TRBV9 and TRBJ1-4; a possible D gene is TRBD1 (5 bases). V lost 3 bases and J 8 bases, leaving 14 bases between the germline ends. Germline CDR1 reads SGDLS; CDR2 reads YYNGEE. The CDR3 consists of 14 residues. The CDR3 coding sequence is TGTGCCAGCAGCGGAGGACAATTCCGGGAAAAACTGTTTTTT. Protein sequence: CASSGGQFREKLFF.

The V call is TRBV7-3, the J call TRBJ2-2; TRBD1 might be the D (5 bases). Germline CDR1 SGHTA, CDR2 FQGTGA. V lost 1 base to trimming and J lost 10 bases, with 7 bases between them. The CDR3 spans 12 residues. CDR3 amino acids: CASSLKGKELFF. The CDR3, as DNA: TGTGCCAGCAGCTTAAAGGGGAAGGAGCTGTTTTTT.

This chain uses TRBV7-9 with TRBJ2-3; possible D gene TRBD2, 5 bases. The CDR3 covers 15 residues. V was shortened by 5 bases and J by 6 bases, with 18 bases between the two germline ends. Germline CDR1 and CDR2: SEHNR and FQNEAQ (reference sequence). The CDR3: CASSRPWAREDTQYF. The CDR3 nucleotides read TGTGCCAGCAGCCGACCGTGGGCTAGGGAGGATACGCAGTATTTT.

This clone came up once. The chain joins TRBV19 to TRBJ1-6; TRBD1 is a possible D gene (6 bases). Germline CDR1 reads LNHDA; CDR2 reads SQIVND (reference sequence). Trimming took 7 bases from V and 10 from J, leaving 8 bases between them. The CDR3 has 11 amino acids. The CDR3 coding sequence is TGTGCCAGTAAGGGGGAATCACCCCTCCACTTT. It codes for CASKGESPLHF.

The chain is built from TRBV18 and TRBJ1-6; the D gene is possibly TRBD1 (5 bases). There are 16 residues in the CDR3. Germline values: CDR1 KGHSH, CDR2 LQKENI. Trimming stripped 5 bases from V and 1 base from J, with 12 bases between. CDR3 nucleotides: TGTGCCAGCTCAACCTCAGGGCCGTCCTATAATTCACCCCTCCACTTT. Amino acid sequence: CASSTSGPSYNSPLHF.

In this sample, this clone turned up once. DNA of the CDR3: TGTGCCAGCCGGTCTAACACTGAAGCTTTCTTT. Amino acid sequence: CASRSNTEAFF. This rearrangement joins TRBV27 to TRBJ1-1; D remains ambiguous. Per the germline V gene, CDR1 is MNHEY and CDR2 is SMNVEV (reference sequence). The CDR3 spans 11 residues. Trimming stripped 8 bases from V and 2 bases from J, with 6 bases between.

The V and J genes are TRBV18 and TRBJ1-2; 9 nucleotides align to TRBD1. The CDR3 runs to 15 residues. Trimming removed 3 bases from V and 7 bases from J; junction bases left unmatched: 9. Germline V gene data show CDR1 as KGHSH and CDR2 as LQKENI. CDR3 sequence reads: CASSPGPGQGAGYTF. DNA of the CDR3: TGTGCCAGCTCACCCGGTCCGGGACAGGGTGCTGGCTACACCTTC.

This clone was observed a few times. This chain connects TRBV5-1 to TRBJ2-1; 8 bases are shared with TRBD1. The ends lost 4 bases at V and 11 bases at J; junction bases unmatched: 8. The germline V gene has CDR1 SGHRS and CDR2 YFSETQ. The CDR3 runs 13 residues. For the CDR3, the DNA is TGCGCCAGCAGCCCTGGGGACAGGAACCAGCAGTTCTTC. It is translated as CASSPGDRNQQFF.

This clone showed up just once. V is TRBV7-9 and J is TRBJ1-1; D unclear. V lost 2 bases to trimming and J lost 10 bases, with 23 bases between them. Germline values: CDR1 SEHNR, CDR2 FQNEAQ (reference sequence). The CDR3 is 16 residues long. The DNA for the CDR3 is TGTGCCAGCAGCTTAAATCGTGTTGGCTCCCTAGTTGGAGCTTTCTTT. Translating it yields CASSLNRVGSLVGAFF.

The genes are TRBV27 and TRBJ1-6, with TRBD1 matching over 9 bases. The length of the CDR3 is 15 residues. V shed 5 bases, J shed 6 bases, and the junction held 5 bases outside the gene matches. CDR1 is MNHEY and CDR2 is SMNVEV in the germline V gene (reference sequence). The CDR3 region has the DNA TGTGCCAGCAGTCCCGGACAGGGGATTAATTCACCCCTCCACTTT. This sequence encodes CASSPGQGINSPLHF.

The chain carries TRBV25-1 and TRBJ2-6, with 8 bases lining up with TRBD1. V dropped 2 bases and J dropped 2; count of bases not matched to a gene: 2. In germline, CDR1 is MGHDK, CDR2 SYGVNS. The CDR3 covers 16 residues. The DNA for the CDR3 is TGTGCCAGCAGTGAACAGGGGGCGCCTGGGGCCAACGTCCTGACTTTC. As protein: CASSEQGAPGANVLTF.

V and J are TRBV27 and TRBJ1-5; tentatively, D is TRBD1 (6 bases). The germline V and J ends were trimmed by 5 bases and 1 base, with 9 bases remaining between them. Germline lookup yields CDR1 MNHEY and CDR2 SMNVEV (reference sequence). CDR3 length equals 14 residues. The chain's CDR3 is CASSLQGSNQPQHF. The CDR3 nucleotides read TGTGCCAGCAGTCTACAGGGAAGCAATCAGCCCCAGCATTTT.

The rearrangement links TRBV6-1 to TRBJ2-7; a weak D match, TRBD1 (6 bases). Germline assignment: CDR1 MNHNS and CDR2 SASEGT. V was clipped by 6 bases and J by 0 bases, with 15 bases between them. The CDR3 has 15 residues. The CDR3 is CASRATGSLSYEQYF. CDR3 in DNA: TGTGCCAGCAGAGCTACAGGGTCCCTCTCCTACGAGCAGTACTTC.

The rearrangement uses TRBV30 and TRBJ1-6, with a possible D match to TRBD1 (5 bases). The length of the CDR3 is 14 residues. V was cut by 5 bases and J by 8 bases, with 16 bases left in between. CDR1 is GTSNPN, CDR2 SVGIG, per germline (reference sequence). The CDR3 coding sequence is TGTGCCTGGTCCAAGACAGTTCGGGATTCACCCCTCCACTTT. This codes for CAWSKTVRDSPLHF.

This clone appeared a few times. The chain carries TRBV11-2 and TRBJ2-1, with 11 nucleotides matching TRBD2. The V gene's germline CDR1 is SGHAT and CDR2 FQNNGV. This CDR3 comprises 15 residues. Losses at the gene ends were 3 bases for V and 7 bases for J; bases not matched to a gene: 5. CDR3 in amino acids: CASSFSGGASNEQFF. The CDR3 coding sequence is TGTGCCAGCAGCTTTAGCGGGGGGGCGAGTAATGAGCAGTTCTTC.

J is TRBJ1-4 and V is TRBV4-2; weak D call: TRBD1 (5 bases). V was pared by 0 bases and J by 8 bases, with 13 bases between. Germline V gives CDR1 LGHNA, CDR2 YNFKEQ. The CDR3 consists of 15 residues. For the CDR3, the DNA is TGTGCCAGCAGCCAAGAAGGGGAACCGAGGGAAAAACTGTTTTTT. The encoded protein is CASSQEGEPREKLFF.

This clone showed up just a few times. J is TRBJ2-1 and V is TRBV2; unclear D gene. The V gene lost 3 bases and the J gene lost 8 bases, with 17 bases spanning the gap. The germline CDR1 and CDR2 sequences are SNHLY and FYNNEI. The CDR3 length is 15 residues. The CDR3, as DNA: TGTGCCAGCAGTGAGCTAAGCGTCCCTACATATGAGCAGTTCTTC. Residues: CASSELSVPTYEQFF.

The chain combines TRBV12-2 with TRBJ1-1; the table's D call, TRBD1, has no DNA check behind it. TRBV12-2 is a pseudogene. The CDR3 is 15 amino acids. The CDR3 sequence is CASRFEEGVDTEAFF. The CDR3 nucleotides are TGTGCAAGTCGCTTTGAAGAAGGGGTCGACACTGAAGCTTTCTTT.

This chain uses TRBV25-1 with TRBJ2-2, with D unresolved. Trimming removed 0 bases from V and 0 bases from J, with 8 bases in between. Per germline, CDR1 MGHDK and CDR2 SYGVNS. CDR3 length: 16 residues. In DNA, the CDR3 is TGTGCCAGCAGTGAATATTTACAAACGAACACCGGGGAGCTGTTTTTT. Its protein product is CASSEYLQTNTGELFF. The full variable domain, its missing parts supplied by reference TRBV25-1 and TRBJ2-2, is EADIYQTPRYLVIGTGKKITLECSQTMGHDKMYWYQQDPGMELHLIHYSYGVNSTEKGDLSSESTVSRIRTEHFPLTLESARPSHTSQYLCASSEYLQTNTGELFFGEGSRLTVL.

The gene calls are TRBV7-9 and TRBJ1-6; D is perhaps TRBD1 (6 bases). Germline-derived CDR1 and CDR2 are SEHNR and FQNEAQ (reference sequence). The CDR3 runs to 15 residues. The V end was cut by 5 bases, the J end by 7 bases, with 15 bases between. The CDR3 coding sequence is TGTGCCAGCAGCCCTTCAGGGGCCCGAAATTCACCCCTCCACTTT. Amino acids: CASSPSGARNSPLHF.

The chain couples TRBV9 to TRBJ1-3, with 7 bases matching TRBD1. Looked up from germline, CDR1 is SGDLS and CDR2 is YYNGEE. The CDR3 is made up of 17 amino acids. V lost 4 bases to trimming and J lost 4 bases; unmatched junction nucleotides: 14. As DNA, the CDR3 is TGTGCCAGCAGCAGACTTGGACAGGCCCTAATCGGAAACACCATATATTTT. As protein: CASSRLGQALIGNTIYF.

V and J are TRBV19 and TRBJ2-3, with TRBD1 matching 8 bases. Trimming at V came to 7 bases and at J to 3 bases, leaving 9 bases not matched to a gene. The CDR3 spans 15 residues. Looked up from germline, CDR1 is LNHDA and CDR2 is SQIVND (reference sequence). The CDR3 reads CASTGQGARTDTQYF. DNA for the CDR3: TGTGCCAGTACAGGCCAGGGGGCAAGGACAGATACGCAGTATTTT.

DNA of the CDR3: TGCAGCGGGGGACAGGGGGCCTACGAGCAGTACTTC. Amino acid sequence: CSGGQGAYEQYF. The chain carries TRBV29-1 and TRBJ2-7; TRBD1 aligns across 11 bases. The CDR3 runs to 12 residues. V dropped 7 bases and J dropped 2; count of bases not matched to a gene: 1. The germline V gene encodes CDR1 SQVTM and CDR2 ANQGSEA.

DNA for the CDR3: TGCACCATCGAGGTCCCAGGGAGGTCCCACAATGAGCAGTTCTTC. It yields the protein CTIEVPGRSHNEQFF. This chain connects TRBV1 to TRBJ2-1; TRBD2 was called by the table and not checked on the DNA. TRBV1 is tagged as a pseudogene. The CDR3 contains 15 residues.